The sequence of this T cell receptor beta chain was determined in a study of radiation and T cells in renal cell carcinoma. CDR3 size: 14 residues. Germline CDR1 reads KGHSH; CDR2 reads LQKENI. Trimming took off 4 bases at V and 1 base at J, with 10 bases between the two ends. The sample's time point: baseline pretreatment blood. The sample's treatment: 15 Gy SBRT to primary tumor, nephrectomy 4 weeks later. Sequencing was performed with immunoSEQ multiplex PCR; in TCRdb, only in-frame clones are kept and a portion is missing. The data contain 130,000 or so clones, around nine tenths of them singletons. This clone came up once.

The sequencing used blood, collected from a patient whose treatment included radiotherapy and nephrectomy. The V and J genes are TRBV18 and TRBJ1-1, with D perhaps TRBD1 (6 bases). The receptor was isolated from a woman between 50 and 59 years old with renal cell carcinoma. In DNA, the CDR3 is TGTGCCAGCTCACTCAAACAGGGGAACACTGAAGCTTTCTTT. It specifies CASSLKQGNTEAFF.